These 15 T cell receptor beta chains were sequenced from one sample in a study of blood T cell repertoires in COVID-19. Clones were read by immunoSEQ multiplex PCR, and TCRdb kept only the in-frame ones, dropping some. The table includes some 110,000 clones, about 90% detected once. The sequencing sample was made of peripheral blood. These receptors came from a human donor in a cohort sampled during active COVID-19.

The chain combines TRBV5-1 with TRBJ1-2; tentative D call: TRBD1 (5 bases). The germline gives CDR1 SGHRS, CDR2 YFSETQ. Between the trimmed V and J ends, which lost 0 bases and 4 bases, there was a span of 13 bases. This CDR3 has 15 amino acids. The CDR3 is CASSLEAGTSYGYTF. The CDR3 DNA follows: TGCGCCAGCAGCTTGGAGGCAGGGACTAGCTATGGCTACACCTTC.

The CDR3 DNA follows: TGTGCCAGTAGTATGGCCAAAAACACTGAAGCTTTCTTT. As protein: CASSMAKNTEAFF. J is TRBJ1-1 and V is TRBV19, with D unresolved. The CDR3 sequence is 13 residues long. Germline assignment: CDR1 LNHDA and CDR2 SQIVND (reference sequence). Trimming stripped 3 bases from V and 2 bases from J, with 7 bases between.

This clone was seen only a few times. The genes are TRBV10-1 and TRBJ2-7; a weak D match, TRBD1 (6 bases). Looked up from germline, CDR1 is WNHNN and CDR2 is SYGVQD (reference sequence). CDR3 size: 12 residues. V dropped 3 bases and J dropped 8 bases, with 11 bases sitting between them. CDR3 sequence: CASSEQGLQQYF. The CDR3 DNA is TGCGCCAGCAGTGAACAGGGTCTCCAGCAGTACTTC.

The J gene is TRBJ2-5, the V gene TRBV6-5; TRBD1 is a possible D gene (6 bases). The CDR3 spans 13 residues. The germline V gene has CDR1 MNHEY and CDR2 SVGAGI. Trimming took off 5 bases at V and 1 base at J, with 8 bases between the two ends. CDR3 residues: CASSTGIQETQYF. The CDR3 DNA follows: TGTGCCAGCAGTACAGGGATCCAAGAGACCCAGTACTTC.

This sequence joins TRBV9 and TRBJ1-2; the D gene is possibly TRBD1 (6 bases). Trimming pared 3 bases from V and 1 base from J, leaving 16 bases between. The CDR3 totals 16 residues. The V gene's germline CDR1 is SGDLS and CDR2 YYNGEE. The CDR3 protein is CASSALTGKNNYGYTF. The DNA for the CDR3 is TGTGCCAGCAGCGCACTCACAGGGAAGAATAACTATGGCTACACCTTC.

The chain is built from TRBV6-5 and TRBJ2-7; 9 nucleotides agree with TRBD1. Unmatched junction bases numbered 3, after V lost 6 bases and J lost 6 bases. In germline, CDR1 is MNHEY, CDR2 SVGAGI. This CDR3 is built from 12 residues. CDR3 DNA: TGTGCCAGCAGCTGGGACAGGGTCGAGCAGTACTTC. The encoded protein is CASSWDRVEQYF.

This chain links TRBV12-3 or TRBV12-4 with TRBJ1-5, with D hard to call. CDR3 size: 13 residues. V lost 5 bases to trimming and J lost 5 bases, with 10 bases between them. CDR3 amino acids: CASSPRRDQPQHF. CDR3 in DNA: TGTGCCAGCAGTCCCCGGAGGGATCAGCCCCAGCATTTT.

For the CDR3, the DNA is TGCAGTGCTAGTTTGCCAGGGCCCTACGAGCAGTACTTC. This sequence encodes CSASLPGPYEQYF. The genes are TRBV20-1 and TRBJ2-7; possibly TRBD1 for D (5 bases). The CDR3 sequence is 13 residues long. Germline CDR1 is DFQATT and CDR2 is SNEGSKA (reference sequence). The germline V and J ends were trimmed by 3 bases and 2 bases, with 11 bases remaining between them.

DNA for the CDR3: TGTGCCAGCAGCTCAGGGGGTGTAACCGATAGCAATCAGCCCCAGCATTTT. It codes for CASSSGGVTDSNQPQHF. The rearrangement links TRBV7-8 to TRBJ1-5, with 7 nucleotides matching TRBD1. Germline-derived CDR1 and CDR2 are SGHVS and FQNEAQ. The CDR3 is 17 residues long. The ends lost 4 bases at V and 0 bases at J; junction bases unmatched: 9. Together with reference TRBV7-8 and TRBJ1-5, the CDR3 gives the full variable domain: GAGVSQSPRYKVAKRGQDVALRCDPISGHVSLFWYQQALGQGPEFLTYFQNEAQLDKSGLPSDRFFAERPEGSVSTLKIQRTQQEDSAVYLCASSSGGVTDSNQPQHFGDGTRLSIL.

The gene calls are TRBV11-2 and TRBJ2-5; the D gene is possibly TRBD2 (5 bases). The CDR3 has 13 amino acids. Germline loops: CDR1 SGHAT, CDR2 FQNNGV. V dropped 7 bases and J dropped 0 bases, with 9 bases sitting between them. The CDR3 loop is CASIPTNQETQYF. The CDR3 coding sequence is TGTGCCAGCATACCGACTAACCAAGAGACCCAGTACTTC.

The chain links TRBV11-1 to TRBJ2-7; D may be TRBD1 (6 bases). Germline loops: CDR1 SGHAT, CDR2 FQDESV (reference sequence). Trimming removed 1 base from V and 3 bases from J, with 13 bases in between. The CDR3 length is 15 residues. The CDR3 DNA follows: TGTGCCAGCAGCTTAGTTCGTGGACAGCGCTACGAGCAGTACTTC. Translating it yields CASSLVRGQRYEQYF. The entire variable domain, with the rest obtained from reference TRBV11-1 and TRBJ2-7, is as follows: EAEVAQSPRYKITEKSQAVAFWCDPISGHATLYWYRQILGQGPELLVQFQDESVVDDSQLPKDRFSAERLKGVDSTLKIQPAELGDSAMYLCASSLVRGQRYEQYFGPGTRLTVT.

V is TRBV20-1 and J is TRBJ1-6; 8 bases fit TRBD1. J gave up 6 bases and V 3 bases, and 7 bases lay outside the gene matches. Per the germline V gene, CDR1 is DFQATT and CDR2 is SNEGSKA (reference sequence). The CDR3 covers 15 residues. CDR3 in DNA: TGCAGTGCTAGTGTGGGACAGGCGAGTAATTCACCCCTCCACTTT. Its translation is CSASVGQASNSPLHF.

V is TRBV10-1 and J is TRBJ1-5, with D possibly being TRBD1 (5 bases). The V and J ends lost 8 bases and 4 bases respectively, with 12 bases between them. CDR3 size: 13 residues. CDR1 and CDR2 from the germline V gene are WNHNN and SYGVQD (reference sequence). CDR3 protein: CASSQGTNQPQHF. CDR3 bases: TGCGCCAGCTCCCAGGGCACAAATCAGCCCCAGCATTTT.

The CDR3 nucleotides are TGCGCCAGCAGCTCTCAGGGCAATTCGGCAGGAAACCGAAACTATGGCTACACCTTC. Amino acids: CASSSQGNSAGNRNYGYTF. The V call is TRBV5-1, the J call TRBJ1-2; D might be TRBD1 (5 bases). The V end lost 3 bases, the J end lost 2 bases, and 26 bases lay between the germline ends. The CDR3 contains 19 residues. Looked up from germline, CDR1 is SGHRS and CDR2 is YFSETQ. The full variable domain, in which reference TRBV5-1 and TRBJ1-2 provide the parts outside the CDR3, is KAGVTQTPRYLIKTRGQQVTLSCSPISGHRSVSWYQQTPGQGLQFLFEYFSETQRNKGNFPGRFSGRQFSNSRSEMNVSTLELGDSALYLCASSSQGNSAGNRNYGYTFGSGTRLTVV.

V usage is TRBV11-3 and J usage is TRBJ1-1; D not certain. Trimming removed 4 bases at V and 9 bases at J, with 15 bases between. The V gene's germline CDR1 is SGHNT and CDR2 YENEEA. CDR3 length: 13 amino acids. This chain's CDR3 is CASSSRVGRKAFF. In DNA form, the CDR3 reads TGTGCCAGCAGCTCCCGTGTAGGCAGGAAAGCTTTCTTT.